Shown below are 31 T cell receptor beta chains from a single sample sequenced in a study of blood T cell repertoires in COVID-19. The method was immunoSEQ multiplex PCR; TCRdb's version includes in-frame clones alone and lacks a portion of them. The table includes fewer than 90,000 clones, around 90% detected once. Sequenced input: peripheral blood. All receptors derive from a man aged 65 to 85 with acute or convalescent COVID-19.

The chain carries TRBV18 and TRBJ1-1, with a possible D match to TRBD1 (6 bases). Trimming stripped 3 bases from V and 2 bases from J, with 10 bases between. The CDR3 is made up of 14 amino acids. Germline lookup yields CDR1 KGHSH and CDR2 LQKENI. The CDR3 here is CASSPRQDNTEAFF. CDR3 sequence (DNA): TGTGCCAGCTCACCCCGACAGGATAACACTGAAGCTTTCTTT.

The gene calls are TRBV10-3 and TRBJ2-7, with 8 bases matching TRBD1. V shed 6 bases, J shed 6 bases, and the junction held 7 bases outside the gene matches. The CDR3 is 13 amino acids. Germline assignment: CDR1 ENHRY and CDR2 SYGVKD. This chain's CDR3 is CAIRKTGAGEQYF. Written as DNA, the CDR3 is TGTGCCATCAGAAAGACAGGGGCGGGCGAGCAGTACTTC.

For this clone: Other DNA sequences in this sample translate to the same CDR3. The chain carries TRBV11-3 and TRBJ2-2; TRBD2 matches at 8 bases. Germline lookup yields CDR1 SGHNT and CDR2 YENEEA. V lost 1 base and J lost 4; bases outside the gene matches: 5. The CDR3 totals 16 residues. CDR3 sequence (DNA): TGTGCCAGCAGCTTAGCGGGAGGGCCGTTCACCGGGGAGCTGTTTTTT. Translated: CASSLAGGPFTGELFF. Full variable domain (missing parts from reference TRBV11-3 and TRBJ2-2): EAGVVQSPRYKIIEKKQPVAFWCNPISGHNTLYWYLQNLGQGPELLIRYENEEAVDDSQLPKDRFSAERLKGVDSTLKIQPAELGDSAVYLCASSLAGGPFTGELFFGEGSRLTVL.

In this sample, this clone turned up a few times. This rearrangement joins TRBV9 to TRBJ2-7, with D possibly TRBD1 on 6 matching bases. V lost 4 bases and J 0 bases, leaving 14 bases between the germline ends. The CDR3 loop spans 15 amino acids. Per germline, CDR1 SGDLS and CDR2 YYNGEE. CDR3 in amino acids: CASSPRDTSSYEQYF. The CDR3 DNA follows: TGTGCCAGCAGCCCCCGGGACACTAGCTCCTACGAGCAGTACTTC.

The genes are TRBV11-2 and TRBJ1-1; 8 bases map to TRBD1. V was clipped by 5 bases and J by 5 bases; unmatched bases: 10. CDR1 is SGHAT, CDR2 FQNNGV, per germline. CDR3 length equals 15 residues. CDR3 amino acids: CASSPLVTGATEAFF. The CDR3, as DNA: TGTGCCAGCAGCCCGCTGGTGACAGGGGCGACTGAAGCTTTCTTT. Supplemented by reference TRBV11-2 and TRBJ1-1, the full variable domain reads EAGVAQSPRYKIIEKRQSVAFWCNPISGHATLYWYQQILGQGPKLLIQFQNNGVVDDSQLPKDRFSAERLKGVDSTLKIQPAKLEDSAVYLCASSPLVTGATEAFFGQGTRLTVV.

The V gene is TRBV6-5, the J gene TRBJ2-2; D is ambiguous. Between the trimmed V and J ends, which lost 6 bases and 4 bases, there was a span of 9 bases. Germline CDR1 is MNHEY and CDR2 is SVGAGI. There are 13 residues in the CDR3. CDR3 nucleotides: TGTGCCAGCAGGGCAGATGTCACCGGGGAGCTGTTTTTT. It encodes CASRADVTGELFF.

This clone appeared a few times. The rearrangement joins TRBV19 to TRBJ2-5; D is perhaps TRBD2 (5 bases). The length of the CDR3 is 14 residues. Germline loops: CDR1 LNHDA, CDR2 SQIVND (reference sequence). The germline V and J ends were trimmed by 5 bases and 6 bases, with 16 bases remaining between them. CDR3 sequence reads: CASSGSSVGKTQYF. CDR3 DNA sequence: TGTGCCAGTAGTGGGAGCTCGGTCGGGAAGACCCAGTACTTC. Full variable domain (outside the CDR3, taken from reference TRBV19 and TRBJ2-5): DGGITQSPKYLFRKEGQNVTLSCEQNLNHDAMYWYRQDPGQGLRLIYYSQIVNDFQKGDIAEGYSVSREKKESFPLTVTSAQKNPTAFYLCASSGSSVGKTQYFGPGTRLLVL.

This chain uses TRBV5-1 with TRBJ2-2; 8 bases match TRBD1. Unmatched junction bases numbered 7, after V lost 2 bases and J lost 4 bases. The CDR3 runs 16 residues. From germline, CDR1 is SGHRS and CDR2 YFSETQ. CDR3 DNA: TGCGCCAGCAGCTTACCGGGACAGGCTAGCACCGGGGAGCTGTTTTTT. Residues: CASSLPGQASTGELFF. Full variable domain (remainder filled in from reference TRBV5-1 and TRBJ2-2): KAGVTQTPRYLIKTRGQQVTLSCSPISGHRSVSWYQQTPGQGLQFLFEYFSETQRNKGNFPGRFSGRQFSNSRSEMNVSTLELGDSALYLCASSLPGQASTGELFFGEGSRLTVL.

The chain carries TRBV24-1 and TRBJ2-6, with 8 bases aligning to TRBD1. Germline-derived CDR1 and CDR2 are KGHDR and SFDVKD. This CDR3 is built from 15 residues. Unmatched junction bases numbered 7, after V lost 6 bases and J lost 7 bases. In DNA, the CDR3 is TGTGCCACCAGTAACGGACAGGGTCCCGCCAACGTCCTGACTTTC. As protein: CATSNGQGPANVLTF.

CDR3 amino acids: CASRTAMNTEAFF. CDR3 nucleotides: TGTGCCAGCAGGACAGCCATGAACACTGAAGCTTTCTTT. This chain joins TRBV27 and TRBJ1-1, with a tentative D call TRBD1 (5 bases). CDR1 MNHEY and CDR2 SMNVEV come from the germline V gene (reference sequence). V was clipped by 6 bases and J by 0 bases, with 8 bases between them. This CDR3 has 13 residues.

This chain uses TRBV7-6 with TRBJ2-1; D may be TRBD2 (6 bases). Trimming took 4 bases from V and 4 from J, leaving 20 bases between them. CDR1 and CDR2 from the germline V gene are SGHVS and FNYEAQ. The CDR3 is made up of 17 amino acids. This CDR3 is CASSSPQEGWGYNEQFF. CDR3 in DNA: TGTGCCAGCAGCTCCCCCCAGGAGGGATGGGGGTACAATGAGCAGTTCTTC.

The CDR3 loop is CASSLFGPLTGNSPLHF. CDR3 bases: TGTGCCAGTAGTCTCTTCGGCCCACTCACAGGAAATTCACCCCTCCACTTT. J is TRBJ1-6 and V is TRBV19, with D possibly TRBD1 on 5 matching bases. V gave up 5 bases and J gave up 7 bases, with 21 bases separating them. Germline CDR1 is LNHDA and CDR2 is SQIVND (reference sequence). The CDR3 spans 17 residues.

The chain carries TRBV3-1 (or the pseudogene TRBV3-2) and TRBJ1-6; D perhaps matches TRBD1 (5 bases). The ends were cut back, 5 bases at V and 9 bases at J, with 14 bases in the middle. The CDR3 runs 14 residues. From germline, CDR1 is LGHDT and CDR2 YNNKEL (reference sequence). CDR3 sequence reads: CASSGYQGPSPLHF. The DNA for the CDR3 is TGTGCCAGCAGCGGGTACCAGGGCCCTTCACCCCTCCACTTT.

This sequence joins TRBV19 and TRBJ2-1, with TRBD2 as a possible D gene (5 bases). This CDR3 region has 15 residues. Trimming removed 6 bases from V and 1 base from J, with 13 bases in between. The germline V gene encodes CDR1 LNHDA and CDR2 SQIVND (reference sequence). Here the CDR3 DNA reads TGTGCCAGTAGCCAAACTAGTTCATCCTACAATGAGCAGTTCTTC. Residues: CASSQTSSSYNEQFF.

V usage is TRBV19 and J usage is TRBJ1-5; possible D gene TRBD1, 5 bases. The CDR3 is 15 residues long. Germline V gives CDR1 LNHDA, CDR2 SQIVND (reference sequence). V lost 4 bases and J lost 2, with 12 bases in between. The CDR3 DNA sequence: TGTGCCAGTAGTAACCGGGAGGGACGCAATCAGCCCCAGCATTTT. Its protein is CASSNREGRNQPQHF.

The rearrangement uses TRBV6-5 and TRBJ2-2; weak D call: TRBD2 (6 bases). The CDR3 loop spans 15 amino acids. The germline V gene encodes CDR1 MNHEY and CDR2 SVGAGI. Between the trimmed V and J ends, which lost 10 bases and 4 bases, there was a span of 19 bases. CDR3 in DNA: TGTGCCACCTGCATGGAGGGAGTTGGCACCGGGGAGCTGTTTTTT. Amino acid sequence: CATCMEGVGTGELFF.

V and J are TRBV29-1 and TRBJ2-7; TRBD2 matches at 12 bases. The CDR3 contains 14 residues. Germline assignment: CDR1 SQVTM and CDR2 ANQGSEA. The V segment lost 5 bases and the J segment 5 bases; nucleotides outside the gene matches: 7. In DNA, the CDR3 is TGCAGCGTTCAATCTAGCGGGAGGGTCGACGAGCAGTACTTC. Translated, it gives CSVQSSGRVDEQYF.

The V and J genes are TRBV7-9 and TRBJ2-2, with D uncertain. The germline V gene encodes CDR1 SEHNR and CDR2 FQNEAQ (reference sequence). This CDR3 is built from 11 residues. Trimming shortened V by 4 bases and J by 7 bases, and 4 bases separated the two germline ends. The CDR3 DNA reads TGTGCCAGCAGCTCCAACGGGGAGCTGTTTTTT. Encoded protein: CASSSNGELFF.

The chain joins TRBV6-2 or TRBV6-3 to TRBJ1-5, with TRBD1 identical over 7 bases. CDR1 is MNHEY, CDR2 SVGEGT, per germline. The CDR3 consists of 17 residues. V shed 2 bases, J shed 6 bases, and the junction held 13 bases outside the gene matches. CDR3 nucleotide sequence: TGTGCCAGCAGTTACCTTTCGACAGGGAGTTTTGGTCAGCCCCAGCATTTT. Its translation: CASSYLSTGSFGQPQHF.

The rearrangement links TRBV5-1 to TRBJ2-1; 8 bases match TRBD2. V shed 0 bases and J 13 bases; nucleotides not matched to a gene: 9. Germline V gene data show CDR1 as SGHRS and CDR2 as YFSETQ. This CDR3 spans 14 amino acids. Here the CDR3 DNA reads TGCGCCAGCAGCTTGGCCCCAGCGGGGGAGACCCAGTTCTTC. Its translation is CASSLAPAGETQFF.

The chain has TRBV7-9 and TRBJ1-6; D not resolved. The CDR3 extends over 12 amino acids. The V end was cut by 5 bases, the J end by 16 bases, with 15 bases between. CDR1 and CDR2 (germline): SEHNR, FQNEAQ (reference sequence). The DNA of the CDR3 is TGTGCCAGCAGCCAGTTGGGCCGAGATCTCCACTTT. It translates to CASSQLGRDLHF.

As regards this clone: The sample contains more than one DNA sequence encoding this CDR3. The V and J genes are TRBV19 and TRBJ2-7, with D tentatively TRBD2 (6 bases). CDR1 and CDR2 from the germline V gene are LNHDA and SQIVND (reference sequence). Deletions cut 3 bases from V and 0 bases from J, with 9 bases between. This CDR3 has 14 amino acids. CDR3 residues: CASSIGGSSYEQYF. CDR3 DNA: TGTGCCAGTAGTATTGGGGGGAGCTCCTACGAGCAGTACTTC.

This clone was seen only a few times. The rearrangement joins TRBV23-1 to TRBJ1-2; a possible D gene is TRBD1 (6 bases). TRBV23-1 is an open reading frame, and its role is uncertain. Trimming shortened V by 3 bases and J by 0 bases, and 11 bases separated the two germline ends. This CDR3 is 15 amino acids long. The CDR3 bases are TGCGCCAGCAGTCACCACGGGACACCTAACTATGGCTACACCTTC. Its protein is CASSHHGTPNYGYTF.

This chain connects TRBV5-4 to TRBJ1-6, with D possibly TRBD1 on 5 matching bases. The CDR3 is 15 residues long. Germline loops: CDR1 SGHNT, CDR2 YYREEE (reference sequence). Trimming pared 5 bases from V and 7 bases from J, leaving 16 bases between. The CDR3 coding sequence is TGTGCCAGCAGATCTGGGGGGGAAACAAATTCACCCCTCCACTTT. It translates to CASRSGGETNSPLHF.

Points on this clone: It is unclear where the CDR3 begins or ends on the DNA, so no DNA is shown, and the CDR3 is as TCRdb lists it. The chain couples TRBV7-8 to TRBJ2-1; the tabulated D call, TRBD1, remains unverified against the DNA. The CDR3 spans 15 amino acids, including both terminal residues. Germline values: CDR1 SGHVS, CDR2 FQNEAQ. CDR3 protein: CASSSEVFGTGTGFF.

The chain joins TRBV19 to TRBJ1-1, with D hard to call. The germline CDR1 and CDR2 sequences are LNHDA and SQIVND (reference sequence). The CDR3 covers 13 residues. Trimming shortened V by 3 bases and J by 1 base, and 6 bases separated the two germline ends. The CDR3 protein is CASSMKQNTEAFF. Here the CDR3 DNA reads TGTGCCAGTAGTATGAAACAGAACACTGAAGCTTTCTTT.

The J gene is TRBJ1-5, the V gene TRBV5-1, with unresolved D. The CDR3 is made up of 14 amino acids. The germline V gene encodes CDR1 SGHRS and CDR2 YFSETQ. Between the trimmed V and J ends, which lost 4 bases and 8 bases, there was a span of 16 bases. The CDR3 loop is CASSPAGINEPQHF. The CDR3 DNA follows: TGCGCCAGCAGCCCCGCGGGGATAAATGAGCCCCAGCATTTT.

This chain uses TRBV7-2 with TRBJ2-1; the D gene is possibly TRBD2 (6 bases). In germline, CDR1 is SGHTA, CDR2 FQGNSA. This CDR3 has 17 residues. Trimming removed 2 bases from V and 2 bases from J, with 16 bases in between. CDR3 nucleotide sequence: TGTGCCAGCAGCTTATTATCTTTAGCGGTACCCTACAATGAGCAGTTCTTC. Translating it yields CASSLLSLAVPYNEQFF.

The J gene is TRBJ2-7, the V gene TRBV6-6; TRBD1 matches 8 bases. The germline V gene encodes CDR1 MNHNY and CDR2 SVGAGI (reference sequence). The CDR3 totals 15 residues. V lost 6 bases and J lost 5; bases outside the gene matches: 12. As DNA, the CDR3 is TGTGCCAGCAGAGAGACAGGGGCAGCGAGTAACGAGCAGTACTTC. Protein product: CASRETGAASNEQYF.

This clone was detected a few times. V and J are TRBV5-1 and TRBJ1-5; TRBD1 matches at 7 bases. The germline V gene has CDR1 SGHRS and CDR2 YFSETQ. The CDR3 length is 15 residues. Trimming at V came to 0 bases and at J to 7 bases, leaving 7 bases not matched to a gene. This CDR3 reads CASSLAGQLSQPQHF. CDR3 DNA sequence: TGCGCCAGCAGCTTGGCGGGACAGTTATCCCAGCCCCAGCATTTT.

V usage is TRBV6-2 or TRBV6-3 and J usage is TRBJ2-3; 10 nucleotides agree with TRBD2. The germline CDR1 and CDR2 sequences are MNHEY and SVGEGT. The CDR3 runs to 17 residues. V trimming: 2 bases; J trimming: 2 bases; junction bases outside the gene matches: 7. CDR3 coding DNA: TGTGCCAGCAGTTACAGGCTAGCGGGAGCCGACACAGATACGCAGTATTTT. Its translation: CASSYRLAGADTDTQYF.